A single sample gave rise to the 26 T cell receptor beta chains below, sequenced in a study of blood T cell repertoires in COVID-19. Only in-frame clones appear in the TCRdb table, and some are missing; sequencing was by immunoSEQ multiplex PCR. The repertoire holds some 300,000 clones, with 70% to 90% as singletons. Sequencing was done on a sample of PBMCs or T cells enriched from blood (not recorded which). These receptors came from a woman aged 25 to 39 who had recovered from COVID-19.

This clone has a single count. This chain joins TRBV5-1 and TRBJ1-1; D may be TRBD1 (5 bases). The CDR3 extends over 17 amino acids. Germline V gene lookup returns CDR1 SGHRS and CDR2 YFSETQ. V lost 2 bases to trimming and J lost 5 bases, with 22 bases between them. In nucleotides, the CDR3 is TGCGCCAGCAGCTTCTTTGGCAGTTTGGGGGAGGATACTGAAGCTTTCTTT. Residues: CASSFFGSLGEDTEAFF.

The V call is TRBV5-1, the J call TRBJ1-6, with 9 bases matching TRBD1. Trimming removed 4 bases from V and 0 bases from J; junction bases left unmatched: 8. Germline lookup yields CDR1 SGHRS and CDR2 YFSETQ. The CDR3 is 18 residues long. In nucleotides, the CDR3 is TGCGCCAGCAGCGCGGGGGACAGGGCGAGCTCCTATAATTCACCCCTCCACTTT. As protein: CASSAGDRASSYNSPLHF.

The rearrangement joins TRBV7-6 to TRBJ2-7, with 7 nucleotides matching TRBD2. The CDR3 covers 16 residues. Losses at the gene ends were 2 bases for V and 4 bases for J; bases not matched to a gene: 11. Germline-derived CDR1 and CDR2 are SGHVS and FNYEAQ. This chain's CDR3 is CASSLFAGEASYEQYF. The CDR3 DNA reads TGTGCCAGCAGCTTATTTGCGGGAGAGGCAAGTTACGAGCAGTACTTC.

V gene TRBV11-3 combines with J gene TRBJ2-7; no definite D call. Between the trimmed V and J ends, which lost 1 base and 4 bases, there was a span of 5 bases. There are 12 residues in the CDR3. The V gene's germline CDR1 is SGHNT and CDR2 YENEEA. The CDR3 region has the DNA TGTGCCAGCAGCTTAGCCTTTTACGAGCAGTACTTC. It codes for CASSLAFYEQYF.

The chain uses TRBV4-2 and TRBJ2-1; 9 bases fit TRBD2. CDR1 LGHNA and CDR2 YNFKEQ come from the germline V gene. The CDR3 is 19 residues long. Germline trimming cut 3 bases from V and 0 bases from J; bases unmatched to any gene: 12. CDR3 in amino acids: CASSHQLAGGYGSYNEQFF. CDR3 in DNA: TGTGCCAGCAGCCACCAACTAGCGGGTGGTTACGGCTCCTACAATGAGCAGTTCTTC.

The CDR3 is CASRSPDTLGTEAFF. The CDR3 DNA follows: TGTGCCAGCAGGTCCCCCGACACCCTGGGTACTGAAGCTTTCTTT. V is TRBV7-9 and J is TRBJ1-1, with D unresolved. This CDR3 is 15 amino acids long. Germline V gene sequence: CDR1 SEHNR, CDR2 FQNEAQ (reference sequence). Trimming left V 6 bases short and J 5 bases short, with 19 bases between. The entire variable domain, with the rest obtained from reference TRBV7-9 and TRBJ1-1, is as follows: DTGVSQNPRHKITKRGQNVTFRCDPISEHNRLYWYRQTLGQGPEFLTYFQNEAQLEKSRLLSDRFSAERPKGSFSTLEIQRTEQGDSAMYLCASRSPDTLGTEAFFGQGTRLTVV.

The chain is built from TRBV12-2 and TRBJ1-6; TRBD1, the D gene given by the table, was not confirmed from the DNA. TRBV12-2 is an annotated pseudogene. This CDR3 region has 16 residues. This CDR3 reads CASRRDRGPYNSPLHF. DNA for the CDR3: TGTGCAAGTCGCCGGGACAGGGGGCCCTATAATTCACCCCTCCACTTT.

This sequence joins TRBV21-1 and TRBJ2-3; the D call of TRBD2 is as the table states it, not checked on the DNA. TRBV21-1 corresponds to a pseudogene. There are 16 residues in the CDR3. The CDR3 spells CASSMGRVTSTDTQYF. CDR3 in DNA: TGTGCCAGCAGCATGGGGAGAGTGACTAGCACAGATACGCAGTATTTT.

The V call is TRBV15, the J call TRBJ2-7; 7 bases are a match to TRBD2. The germline CDR1 and CDR2 sequences are LNHNV and YYDKDF (reference sequence). Germline trimming cut 0 bases from V and 2 bases from J; bases unmatched to any gene: 4. This CDR3 comprises 15 residues. Here the CDR3 reads CATSREPAGAYEQYF. The CDR3 nucleotides read TGTGCCACCAGCAGAGAGCCGGCGGGAGCCTACGAGCAGTACTTC.

The rearrangement joins TRBV9 to TRBJ1-3; 7 nucleotides agree with TRBD1. The trim removed 3 bases at V and 0 bases at J, leaving 9 bases unmatched. This CDR3 is built from 17 residues. Per germline, CDR1 SGDLS and CDR2 YYNGEE. The CDR3 nucleotides are TGTGCCAGCAGCGCCACTTCAAGGGACAGCTCTGGAAACACCATATATTTT. This codes for CASSATSRDSSGNTIYF.

The chain employs TRBV7-9 and TRBJ2-1, with TRBD2 matching 7 bases. The germline V gene encodes CDR1 SEHNR and CDR2 FQNEAQ (reference sequence). J gave up 4 bases and V 5 bases, and 8 bases lay outside the gene matches. The CDR3 runs to 15 residues. CDR3: CASSGPTSRYNEQFF. For the CDR3, the DNA is TGTGCCAGCAGCGGACCGACTAGCAGGTACAATGAGCAGTTCTTC.

The chain employs TRBV29-1 and TRBJ2-7; D is perhaps TRBD2 (5 bases). The germline V and J ends were trimmed by 7 bases and 6 bases, with 19 bases remaining between them. The germline V gene encodes CDR1 SQVTM and CDR2 ANQGSEA. This CDR3 is 13 amino acids long. The DNA of the CDR3 is TGCAGCGCCGGACCCGGTGGAGGACGCGAGCAGTACTTC. As protein: CSAGPGGGREQYF.

V gene TRBV7-3 combines with J gene TRBJ1-1; 7 bases match TRBD1. The CDR3 totals 14 residues. Germline V gene data show CDR1 as SGHTA and CDR2 as FQGTGA. With V trimmed by 3 bases and J by 1 base, 2 bases remained unmatched. The CDR3 DNA reads TGTGCCAGCAGCTTGGGGACAGCGAACACTGAAGCTTTCTTT. Protein: CASSLGTANTEAFF.

This clone was seen once. The V call is TRBV23-1, the J call TRBJ2-2; the D is unclear. Being an ORF, TRBV23-1 has a function that is uncertain. This CDR3 is 12 amino acids long. Trimming shortened V by 1 base and J by 5 bases, and 2 bases separated the two germline ends. The CDR3 DNA is TGCGCCAGCAGTCAATTAACCGGGGAGCTGTTTTTT. Residues: CASSQLTGELFF.

The V and J genes are TRBV28 and TRBJ2-7, with 9 positions matching TRBD1. CDR1 and CDR2 (germline): MDHEN, SYDVKM. The junction had 6 bases not matched to a gene; V was cut back by 9 bases and J by 3 bases. The CDR3 is 13 residues long. The CDR3 DNA reads TGTGCCAGTGGAGGGACAGGGATCTACGAGCAGTACTTC. Protein sequence: CASGGTGIYEQYF.

J is TRBJ1-2 and V is TRBV30; D might be TRBD1 (5 bases). The CDR3 totals 13 residues. Germline V gene lookup returns CDR1 GTSNPN and CDR2 SVGIG (reference sequence). With 2 bases removed from V and 8 bases from J, the gap between germline ends came to 15 bases. The CDR3 coding sequence is TGTGCCTGGAGTCGAGCCTCAGGGATGGGCTACACCTTC. This encodes CAWSRASGMGYTF.

Written as DNA, the CDR3 is TGTGCCAGCAGCCAACGAGGCGAAGCTTTCTTT. Translating gives CASSQRGEAFF. The chain recombines TRBV11-3 with TRBJ1-1; D unclear. V was cut by 5 bases and J by 8 bases, with 9 bases left in between. Germline V gives CDR1 SGHNT, CDR2 YENEEA. This CDR3 has 11 residues.

The gene calls are TRBV2 and TRBJ2-5, with D tentatively TRBD1 (7 bases). The CDR3 is 15 amino acids. Germline CDR1 is SNHLY and CDR2 is FYNNEI. V was pared by 2 bases and J by 5 bases, with 15 bases between. The CDR3 here is CASSEYMTGRETQYF. The CDR3 bases are TGTGCCAGCAGTGAATACATGACAGGGAGGGAGACCCAGTACTTC.

The chain carries TRBV28 and TRBJ2-7; no firm D call. Trimming took 3 bases from V and 7 from J, leaving 7 bases between them. Germline V CDR1 and CDR2: MDHEN, SYDVKM. The CDR3 extends over 11 amino acids. The CDR3 bases are TGTGCCAGCAGTTTCCGGGTAGAGCAGTACTTC. Translation gives CASSFRVEQYF.

V usage is TRBV14 and J usage is TRBJ1-1; 8 bases are shared with TRBD1. After removal of 4 bases from V and 10 bases from J, the junction contained 17 bases not matched to a gene. Germline lookup yields CDR1 SGHDN and CDR2 FVKESK. CDR3 length: 16 residues. This CDR3 reads CASSPPRQGRTMGAFF. DNA for the CDR3: TGTGCCAGCAGCCCCCCTCGACAGGGGAGAACAATGGGAGCTTTCTTT.

This chain links TRBV10-3 with TRBJ2-1, with 9 bases that match TRBD1. CDR3 length: 15 amino acids. The junction had 9 bases not matched to a gene; V was cut back by 4 bases and J by 8 bases. In germline, CDR1 is ENHRY, CDR2 SYGVKD. CDR3 region: CAISGPGTGYDEQFF. The DNA for the CDR3 is TGTGCCATCAGTGGCCCCGGGACAGGGTATGATGAGCAGTTCTTC.

The sample holds one count of this clone. The rearrangement uses TRBV6-4 and TRBJ1-2; unclear D gene. The CDR3 is made up of 14 amino acids. Trimming removed 3 bases from V and 4 bases from J, with 12 bases in between. Germline V CDR1 and CDR2: MRHNA, SNTAGT. In DNA form, the CDR3 reads TGTGCCAGCAGTGATAGGAGGCAGAGCTATGGCTACACCTTC. Protein: CASSDRRQSYGYTF.

This chain connects TRBV28 to TRBJ1-4; D is unclear. Germline V lookup: CDR1 MDHEN, CDR2 SYDVKM. The ends were cut back, 6 bases at V and 7 bases at J, with 15 bases in the middle. This CDR3 spans 14 amino acids. This CDR3 is CASSRTAGVEKLFF. CDR3 nucleotides: TGTGCCAGCAGCCGTACAGCCGGGGTTGAAAAACTGTTTTTT.

The rearrangement joins TRBV6-5 to TRBJ2-5; no definite D call. The germline V gene has CDR1 MNHEY and CDR2 SVGAGI. The CDR3 runs to 12 residues. With 6 bases removed from V and 5 bases from J, the gap between germline ends came to 10 bases. The CDR3 region is CASRSPRETQYF. CDR3 DNA: TGTGCCAGCAGAAGCCCCAGGGAGACCCAGTACTTC.

The chain is built from TRBV19 and TRBJ1-2; D is unclear. Germline values: CDR1 LNHDA, CDR2 SQIVND (reference sequence). V gave up 3 bases and J gave up 7 bases, with 9 bases separating them. The CDR3 is 12 amino acids. The CDR3 bases are TGTGCCAGTAGTATTCTCCCGGGTGGCTACACCTTC. This gives the protein CASSILPGGYTF.

A single count supports this clone. This chain joins TRBV11-3 and TRBJ2-7, with D possibly TRBD1 on 6 matching bases. Per germline, CDR1 SGHNT and CDR2 YENEEA. The V end lost 1 base, the J end lost 0 bases, and 10 bases lay between the germline ends. The CDR3 has 15 amino acids. The CDR3 coding sequence is TGTGCCAGCAGCTTAGCCAGGGGTTTCTCCTACGAGCAGTACTTC. It translates to CASSLARGFSYEQYF.